This is a list of T cell receptor beta chains from one sample in a study of identical twins. MiXCR was run by TCRdb on the 5' RACE reads, yielding one entry per CDR3 protein. The data show about 220,000 distinct CDR3 sequences, about 7.5% seen once. The sample was also reused in another study, on yellow fever vaccine responses in identical twins.

The sample was memory (CD45RO+) T cells sorted from blood. The receptor set was obtained from a woman under 30 in good health. The conserved cysteine and the conserved F or W are not part of the CDR3 here.

V gene	CDR3 protein
TRBV3-1	ASSQGLPSGGYEQY
TRBV28	ASSPPGDSSYEQY
TRBV20-1	SARGSRETQY
TRBV20-1	SARDPGQSSNQPQH
TRBV6-5	ASSYSFGLAIDTQY
TRBV5-1	ASSDRESTGELF
TRBV5-5	ASSLRQGSYNEQF
TRBV5-1	ASSRGTGGRDEQF
TRBV29-1	SVDPRINEQF
TRBV16	ASSPRAPRGQY
TRBV20-1	SVHPPRRPQETQY
TRBV7-9	ASSSAGLAGQNIQY
TRBV12-3/TRBV12-4	ASSLLQGQARSEQY
TRBV14	ASSRIAKQGTFFGETQY
TRBV6-4	ASSDSAGEADTQY
TRBV28	ASSLGGTRSYEQY
TRBV19	ASGGQVLAKNIQY
TRBV13	ASSFTGGPTDTQY
TRBV12-3/TRBV12-4	ASRSPGQGDSPLH
TRBV3-1	ASSQGVAGEAF
TRBV5-1	ASSLEAGGVSLYEQY
TRBV12-5	ASGLQGVGTGELF
TRBV25-1	ASSPTSGRGTDTQY
TRBV5-5	ASSLTKLAGGLRDTQY
TRBV6-6	ASSYVQSWDTQY
TRBV6-4	ASSDSIAAPYNEQF
TRBV9	ASSDRTADNEQF
TRBV4-2	ASSRGGTSPNEQY
TRBV27	ASSVTGTSGTRPTDTQY
TRBV7-8	ASSLVTGLAPNYNEQF
TRBV24-1	ATSDPKREQF
TRBV6-1	ASSEETGADTQY
TRBV20-1	SARDLQGYEQY
TRBV9	ASSVSLSGRETQY
TRBV25-1	ASSEYGEGRRDIQY
TRBV12-3/TRBV12-4	ASSFDGGSGNTIY
TRBV6-1	ASKEGVKPGTQY
TRBV5-1	ASSFGSPDTGELF
TRBV6-2/TRBV6-3	ASVDRRNEQY
TRBV11-2	ASSFPGVGYGYT
TRBV4-3	ASSQGGGGGYGYT
TRBV4-2	ASSQQRGGTSTDTQY
TRBV6-1	VSRTLAGNSYEQY
TRBV18	ASSPLGGIQY
TRBV7-8	ASVGGALYEQY
TRBV6-5	ASSYSRPGSTDTQY
TRBV7-2	ASMYRQSNTGELF
TRBV6-1	ASNVGGTYNEQF
TRBV5-1	ASSLAGQGRNEQY
TRBV2	ASIVGQGRSGELF
TRBV6-4	ASSEGTGETNEQF
TRBV5-1	ASSLARRGGVYEQY
TRBV20-1	SATPGTASNTGELF
TRBV12-3/TRBV12-4	ASSLASRQQNSPLH
TRBV7-9	ASLKGTDNNSPLH
TRBV24-1	ATSDTDRVGETQY
TRBV2	ASIGQGETQY
TRBV3-1	ASSLRTSHDTGELF
TRBV7-9	ASSQPLSGTGLETQY